The clone carrying this T cell receptor (beta chain) has a count of ten or more. This sample is drawn from a study of T-cell memory formation after mild COVID-19. Trimming removed 4 bases from V and 2 bases from J, with 11 bases in between. This CDR3 has 14 residues. Constant-segment-primed 5'RACE gave TCR alpha and TCR beta cDNA libraries with sample barcodes and UMIs. Via MiXCR, TCRdb re-called the 5' RACE reads, giving one row per CDR3 protein. The sample has about 400,000 distinct CDR3 sequences; over 13% are singletons. Sequenced sample: PBMCs or a T cell subset sorted from them (not recorded which). This rearrangement joins TRBV12-3 or TRBV12-4 to TRBJ2-5; D is unresolved. The origin of this receptor is a man aged 18 to 30 who had mild COVID-19 (a few samples of this study predate the infection). Cell type and time point are not known. In DNA form, the CDR3 reads TGTGCCAGCAGTTCCTTGAACAGACAAGAGACCCAGTACTTC. Protein product: CASSSLNRQETQYF.